A single sample is the source of the 8 T cell receptor beta chains below, sequenced in a study of metastatic and nonmetastatic thyroid tumors. TCRdb reanalyzed the PCR reads with MiXCR. The sample shows tens of thousands of clones, about a sixth of them seen only once. Patients had received no treatment of any kind before thyroid surgery. The material sequenced was blood. The source of these receptors is a male donor with papillary thyroid cancer or a benign thyroid nodule (not recorded which). Some clones in this sample may be carry-over from other donors' samples.

The sample holds many counts of this clone. This sequence joins TRBV3-1 and TRBJ2-7; the D gene is possibly TRBD1 (6 bases). Germline CDR1 is LGHDT and CDR2 is YNNKEL (reference sequence). The CDR3 spans 15 residues. V shed 0 bases and J shed 3 bases, with 12 bases lying between them. DNA for the CDR3: TGTGCCAGCAGCCAAGACGTGGGGGCAGGCTACGAGCAGTACTTC. Its translation: CASSQDVGAGYEQYF.

Of note for this clone: It may be a read error: a sequence one base away is much more abundant. The chain uses TRBV13 and TRBJ2-2, with TRBD2 identical over 8 bases. This CDR3 has 16 residues. Germline values: CDR1 PRHDT, CDR2 FYEKMQ (reference sequence). The DNA of the CDR3 is TGTGCCAGCAGCATAGGGACTAGAGGGGATACCGGGGAGCTGTTTTTT. Protein: CASSIGTRGDTGELFF.

J is TRBJ2-3 and V is TRBV11-1; D perhaps matches TRBD1 (5 bases). Germline V gene lookup returns CDR1 SGHAT and CDR2 FQDESV (reference sequence). Trimming stripped 0 bases from V and 0 bases from J, with 13 bases between. The CDR3 has 17 amino acids. CDR3 in amino acids: CASSLATGTASTDTQYF. DNA of the CDR3: TGTGCCAGCAGCTTAGCAACAGGTACAGCTAGCACAGATACGCAGTATTTT.

CDR3 amino acids: CASSLYRGVTGELFF. In nucleotides, the CDR3 is TGTGCCAGCAGCTTATACAGGGGGGTCACCGGGGAGCTGTTTTTT. The chain is built from TRBV5-6 and TRBJ2-2; TRBD1 matches 8 bases. The V segment lost 2 bases and the J segment 4 bases; nucleotides outside the gene matches: 4. The CDR3 length is 15 residues. Germline CDR1 is SGHDT and CDR2 is YYEEEE. The complete variable domain, with remaining parts taken from reference TRBV5-6 and TRBJ2-2, reads DAGVTQSPTHLIKTRGQQVTLRCSPKSGHDTVSWYQQALGQGPQFIFQYYEEEERQRGNFPDRFSGHQFPNYSSELNVNALLLGDSALYLCASSLYRGVTGELFFGEGSRLTVL.

The J gene is TRBJ2-4, the V gene TRBV3-1; 9 bases line up with TRBD2. The V and J ends lost 0 bases and 9 bases, in that order; junction bases with no gene match: 3. The V gene's germline CDR1 is LGHDT and CDR2 YNNKEL (reference sequence). The CDR3 runs to 14 residues. CDR3: CASSQDRRGGIQYF. The CDR3 coding sequence is TGTGCCAGCAGCCAAGATCGGCGGGGGGGCATTCAGTACTTC.

CDR3 protein: CASSVAPFVGGHTGELFF. The CDR3 region has the DNA TGTGCCAGCAGCGTAGCTCCCTTTGTGGGGGGCCACACCGGGGAGCTGTTTTTT. The gene calls are TRBV9 and TRBJ2-2; D possibly matches TRBD1 or TRBD2 (6 bases each). There are 18 residues in the CDR3. Between the trimmed V and J ends, which lost 0 bases and 3 bases, there was a span of 18 bases. Germline V gives CDR1 SGDLS, CDR2 YYNGEE.

In its sample, this clone was seen once. The CDR3 loop reads CAWSVVAPGGYTF. The CDR3 bases are TGTGCCTGGAGTGTTGTCGCCCCGGGGGGCTACACCTTC. The chain has TRBV30 and TRBJ1-2; no reliable D call. The CDR3 runs to 13 residues. Germline CDR1 is GTSNPN and CDR2 is SVGIG (reference sequence). V lost 0 bases, J lost 8 bases, and 13 bases lay in between.

This clone was detected once. The chain employs TRBV20-1 and TRBJ2-7; TRBD2 might be the D (6 bases). Germline V gene sequence: CDR1 DFQATT, CDR2 SNEGSKA (reference sequence). The CDR3 consists of 14 residues. CDR3 nucleotide sequence: TGCATTGCGTACGGGACCCGGGAGCACTACGAGCAGTACTTC. Translated: CIAYGTREHYEQYF.